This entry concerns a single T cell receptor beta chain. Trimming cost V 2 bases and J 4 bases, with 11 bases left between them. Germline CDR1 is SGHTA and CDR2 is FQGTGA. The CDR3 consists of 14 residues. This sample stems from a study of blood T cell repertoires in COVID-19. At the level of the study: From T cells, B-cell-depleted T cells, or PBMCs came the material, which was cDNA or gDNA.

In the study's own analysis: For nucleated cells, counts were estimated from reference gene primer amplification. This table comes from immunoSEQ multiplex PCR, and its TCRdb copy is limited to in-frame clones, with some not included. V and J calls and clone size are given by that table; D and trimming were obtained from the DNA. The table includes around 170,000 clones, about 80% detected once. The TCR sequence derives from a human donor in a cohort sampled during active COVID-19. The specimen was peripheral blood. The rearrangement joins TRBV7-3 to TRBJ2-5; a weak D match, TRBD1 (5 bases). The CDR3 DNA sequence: TGTGCCAGCAGCTTATCAGGTGGGGCAGAGACCCAGTACTTC. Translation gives CASSLSGGAETQYF. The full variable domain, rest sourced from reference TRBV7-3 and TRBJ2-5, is GAGVSQTPSNKVTEKGKYVELRCDPISGHTALYWYRQSLGQGPEFLIYFQGTGAADDSGLPNDRFFAVRPEGSVSTLKIQRTERGDSAVYLCASSLSGGAETQYFGPGTRLLVL.